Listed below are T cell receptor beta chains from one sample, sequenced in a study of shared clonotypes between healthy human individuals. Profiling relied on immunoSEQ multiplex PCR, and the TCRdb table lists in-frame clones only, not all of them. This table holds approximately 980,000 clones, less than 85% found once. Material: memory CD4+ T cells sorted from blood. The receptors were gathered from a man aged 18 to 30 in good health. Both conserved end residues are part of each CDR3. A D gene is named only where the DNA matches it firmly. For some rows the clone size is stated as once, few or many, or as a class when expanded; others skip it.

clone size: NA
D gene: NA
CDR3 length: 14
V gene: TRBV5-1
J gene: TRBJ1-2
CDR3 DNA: TGCGCCAGCAGCTTGGGGACAGCACTCTATGGCTACACCTTC
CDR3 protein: CASSLGTALYGYTF

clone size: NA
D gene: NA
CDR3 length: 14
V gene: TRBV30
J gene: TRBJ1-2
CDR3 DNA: TGTGCCTGGAGTCTCTCCCGCTCGAACTATGGCTACACCTTC
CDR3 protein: CAWSLSRSNYGYTF

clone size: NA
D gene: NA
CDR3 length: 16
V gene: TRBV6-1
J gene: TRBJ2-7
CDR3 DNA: TGTGCCAGCAGTGAAGAAAAGGGACAATTAGGGCGGGAGCAGTACTTC
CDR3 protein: CASSEEKGQLGREQYF

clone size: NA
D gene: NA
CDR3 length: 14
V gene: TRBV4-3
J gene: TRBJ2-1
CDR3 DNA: TGCGCCAGCAGCCAAGAACATCGGGGCAATGAGCAGTTCTTC
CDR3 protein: CASSQEHRGNEQFF

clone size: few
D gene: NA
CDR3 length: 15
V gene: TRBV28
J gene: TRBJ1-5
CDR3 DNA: TGTGCCAGCAGTTTAAGGGGAAGGGGCAATCAGCCCCAGCATTTT
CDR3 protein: CASSLRGRGNQPQHF

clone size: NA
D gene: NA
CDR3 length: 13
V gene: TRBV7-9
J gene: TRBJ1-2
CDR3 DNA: TGTGCCAGCAGCTTAGCAGGGGACTATGGCTACACCTTC
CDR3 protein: CASSLAGDYGYTF

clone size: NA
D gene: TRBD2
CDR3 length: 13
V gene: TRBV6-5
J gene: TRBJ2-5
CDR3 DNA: TGTGCCAGCGGGCGCGGGGGGCAAGAGACCCAGTACTTC
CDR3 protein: CASGRGGQETQYF

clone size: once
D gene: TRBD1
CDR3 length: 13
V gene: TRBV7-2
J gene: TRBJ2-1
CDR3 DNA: TGTGCCAGCAAGACAGGGGGCTACAATGAGCAGTTCTTC
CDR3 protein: CASKTGGYNEQFF

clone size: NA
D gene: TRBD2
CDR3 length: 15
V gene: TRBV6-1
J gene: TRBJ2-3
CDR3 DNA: TGTGCCAGCAGTGCCGGGACTAGCGGGAGTGAGACGCAGTATTTT
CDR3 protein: CASSAGTSGSETQYF

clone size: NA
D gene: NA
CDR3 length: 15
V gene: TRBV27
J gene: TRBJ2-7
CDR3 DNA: TGTGCCAGCAGTCCCACTCCGAGGTGGACCTACGAGCAGTACTTC
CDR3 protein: CASSPTPRWTYEQYF

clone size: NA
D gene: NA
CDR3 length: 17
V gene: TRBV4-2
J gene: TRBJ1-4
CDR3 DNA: TGTGCCAGCAGCCAAGATCCATCGGGGGCAACTAATGAAAAACTGTTTTTT
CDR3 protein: CASSQDPSGATNEKLFF

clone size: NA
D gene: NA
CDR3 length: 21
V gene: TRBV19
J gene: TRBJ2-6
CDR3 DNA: TGTGCCAGTAGTATAGACAGCAGGCAAGGCCGAATCTCCTCTGGGGCCAACGTCCTGACTTTC
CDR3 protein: CASSIDSRQGRISSGANVLTF

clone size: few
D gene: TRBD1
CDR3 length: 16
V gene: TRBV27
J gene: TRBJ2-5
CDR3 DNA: TGTGCCAGCAGTTTATGGGGCAGGGGGCTGGGAGAGACCCAGTACTTC
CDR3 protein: CASSLWGRGLGETQYF

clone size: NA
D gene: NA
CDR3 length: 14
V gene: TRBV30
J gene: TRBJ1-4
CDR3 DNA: TGTGCCTGCGACAACCGGGCCGGCCTAGGAAAACTGTTTTTT
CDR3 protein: CACDNRAGLGKLFF

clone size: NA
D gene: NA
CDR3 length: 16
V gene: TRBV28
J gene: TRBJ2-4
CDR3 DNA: TGTGCCAGCAGTTTTTTGACACAGGTGGGCAAAAACATTCAGTACTTC
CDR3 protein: CASSFLTQVGKNIQYF

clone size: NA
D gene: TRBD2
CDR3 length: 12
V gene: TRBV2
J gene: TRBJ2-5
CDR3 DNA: TGTGCCAGCAAATTGGGGGGGGAGACCCAGTACTTC
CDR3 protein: CASKLGGETQYF

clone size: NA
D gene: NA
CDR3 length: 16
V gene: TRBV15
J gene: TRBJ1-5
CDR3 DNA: TGTGCCACCAGCATCCCCGACGGGGTAAAGCTTCAGCCCCAGCATTTT
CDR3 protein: CATSIPDGVKLQPQHF

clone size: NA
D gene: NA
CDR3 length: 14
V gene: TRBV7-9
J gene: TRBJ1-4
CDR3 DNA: TGTGCCAGCAGCCCCGCGGGGATGAATGAAAAACTGTTTTTT
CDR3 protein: CASSPAGMNEKLFF

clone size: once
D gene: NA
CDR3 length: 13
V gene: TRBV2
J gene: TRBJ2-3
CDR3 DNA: TGTGCCAGCTCGGGGATTACGACAGATACGCAGTATTTT
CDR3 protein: CASSGITTDTQYF

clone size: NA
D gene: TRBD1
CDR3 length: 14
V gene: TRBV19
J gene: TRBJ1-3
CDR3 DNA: TGTGCCAGTAAGGGACAGAGCTCTGGAAACACCATATATTTT
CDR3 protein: CASKGQSSGNTIYF

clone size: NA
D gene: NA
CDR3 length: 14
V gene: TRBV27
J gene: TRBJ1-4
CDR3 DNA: TGTGCCAGCAGTTTGGCTCTGGGGAATGAAAAACTGTTTTTT
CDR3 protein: CASSLALGNEKLFF

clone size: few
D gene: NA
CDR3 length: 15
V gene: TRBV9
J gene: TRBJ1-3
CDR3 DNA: TGTGCCAGCAGCGTAGGTCTTGGCTCTGGAAACACCATATATTTT
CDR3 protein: CASSVGLGSGNTIYF

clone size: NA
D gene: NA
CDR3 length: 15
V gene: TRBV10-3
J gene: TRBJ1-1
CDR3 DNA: TGTGCCATCAGTGAGACCCCCCTACAGGGTGGCGGCTCTTTCTTT
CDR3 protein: CAISETPLQGGGSFF

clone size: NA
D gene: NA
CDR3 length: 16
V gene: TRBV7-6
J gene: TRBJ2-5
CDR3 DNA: TGTGCCAGCAGCTTAAATGGGGCAGGGGCGGGAGAGACCCAGTACTTC
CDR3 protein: CASSLNGAGAGETQYF

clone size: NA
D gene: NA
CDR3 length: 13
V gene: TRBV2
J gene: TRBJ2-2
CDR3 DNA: TGTGCCAGCAGTGGGACTTATACCGGGGAGCTGTTTTTT
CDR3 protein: CASSGTYTGELFF

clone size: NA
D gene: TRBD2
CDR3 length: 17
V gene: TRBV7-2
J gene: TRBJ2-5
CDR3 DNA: TGTGCCAGCAGCTTAGTTGTACTAGCGGGGGCCAGAGAGACCCAGTACTTC
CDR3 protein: CASSLVVLAGARETQYF

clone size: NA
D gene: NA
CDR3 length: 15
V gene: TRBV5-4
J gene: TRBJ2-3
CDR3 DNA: TGTGCCAGCAGATCAGACCCCGGTAGTTCAGATACGCAGTATTTT
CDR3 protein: CASRSDPGSSDTQYF

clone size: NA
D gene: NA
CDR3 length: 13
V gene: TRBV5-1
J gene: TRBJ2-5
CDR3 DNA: TGCGCCAGCAGCTTGTCGGGGTGGGAGACCCAGTACTTC
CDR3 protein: CASSLSGWETQYF

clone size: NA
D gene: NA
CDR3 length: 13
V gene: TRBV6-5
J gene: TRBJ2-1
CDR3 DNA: TGTGCCAGCCGACAGCTCTCCTACAATGAGCAGTTCTTC
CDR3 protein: CASRQLSYNEQFF

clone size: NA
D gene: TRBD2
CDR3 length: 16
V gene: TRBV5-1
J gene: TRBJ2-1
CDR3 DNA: TGCGCCAGCAGCTTGGGGCTAGCGGGGTCCTACAATGAGCAGTTCTTC
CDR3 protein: CASSLGLAGSYNEQFF

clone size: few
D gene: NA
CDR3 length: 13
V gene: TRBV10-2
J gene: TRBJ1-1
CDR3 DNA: TGCGCCAGCAGTGAGTCGAGCGGTTCTCAAGCTTTCTTT
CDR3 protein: CASSESSGSQAFF

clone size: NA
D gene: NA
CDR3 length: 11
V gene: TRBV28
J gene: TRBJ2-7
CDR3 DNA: TGTGCCAGCAGTCCGCGAGGAGAGCAGTACTTC
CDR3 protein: CASSPRGEQYF